Below are 31 T cell receptor beta chains sequenced from a single sample in a study of blood T cell repertoires in COVID-19. Sequencing was performed with immunoSEQ multiplex PCR; in TCRdb, only in-frame clones are kept and a portion is missing. This repertoire shows hundreds of thousands of clones, roughly 80% found once; its top ten account for approximately 18%. The sequencing input was peripheral blood. Receptors were obtained from a woman of 80 years or more with active or convalescent COVID-19.

Written as DNA, the CDR3 is TGTGCCAGCAGTTCGCCCGTGGCAGGGAGGCCCTACGAGCAGTACTTC. Protein: CASSSPVAGRPYEQYF. V is TRBV27 and J is TRBJ2-7; D may be TRBD2 (6 bases). Trimming pared 4 bases from V and 2 bases from J, leaving 18 bases between. This CDR3 has 16 residues. The germline CDR1 and CDR2 sequences are MNHEY and SMNVEV (reference sequence).

The chain couples TRBV3-1 (or the pseudogene TRBV3-2) to TRBJ1-4; 7 bases match TRBD1. Germline CDR1 LGHDT, CDR2 YNNKEL (reference sequence). This CDR3 has 19 amino acids. J gave up 4 bases and V 2 bases, and 16 bases lay outside the gene matches. The CDR3 DNA is TGTGCCAGCAGCCAAAACTACCTTTTGAGACAGGGCGTTAATGAAAAACTGTTTTTT. It translates to CASSQNYLLRQGVNEKLFF.

The CDR3 reads CAWGPSREKLFF. CDR3 bases: TGTGCCTGGGGGCCCTCCCGGGAAAAACTGTTTTTT. This chain joins TRBV30 and TRBJ1-4; D unclear. From germline, CDR1 is GTSNPN and CDR2 SVGIG (reference sequence). CDR3 length equals 12 residues. Trimming removed 5 bases at V and 8 bases at J, with 12 bases between.

The gene calls are TRBV15 and TRBJ1-3; D is uncertain. CDR3 size: 14 residues. Germline values: CDR1 LNHNV, CDR2 YYDKDF (reference sequence). Trimming removed 5 bases at V and 0 bases at J, with 8 bases between. The CDR3 region is CATSGRPSGNTIYF. In nucleotides, the CDR3 is TGTGCCACCAGCGGCAGGCCCTCTGGAAACACCATATATTTT.

The CDR3 here is CAWTPGGNSPLHF. For the CDR3, the DNA is TGTGCCTGGACTCCAGGGGGTAATTCACCCCTCCACTTT. The J gene is TRBJ1-6, the V gene TRBV30; 7 nucleotides line up with TRBD1. The germline gives CDR1 GTSNPN, CDR2 SVGIG (reference sequence). The CDR3 spans 13 residues. Unmatched junction bases numbered 3, after V lost 4 bases and J lost 6 bases. Supplemented by reference TRBV30 and TRBJ1-6, the full variable domain reads SQTIHQWPATLVQPVGSPLSLECTVEGTSNPNLYWYRQAAGRGLQLLFYSVGIGQISSEVPQNLSASRPQDRQFILSSKKLLLSDSGFYLCAWTPGGNSPLHFGNGTRLTVT.

The chain has TRBV18 and TRBJ2-7; 10 bases align to TRBD1. Germline V gives CDR1 KGHSH, CDR2 LQKENI. Trimming cost V 2 bases and J 2 bases; bases outside gene matches: 9. This CDR3 has 17 amino acids. Here the CDR3 reads CASSPSPGQGSTYEQYF. CDR3 in DNA: TGTGCCAGCTCACCAAGCCCGGGACAGGGGTCCACCTACGAGCAGTACTTC.

The V call is TRBV15, the J call TRBJ2-5; 7 bases line up with TRBD1. The CDR3 runs 15 residues. Per germline, CDR1 LNHNV and CDR2 YYDKDF (reference sequence). The V segment lost 6 bases and the J segment 2 bases; nucleotides outside the gene matches: 9. The CDR3 sequence: CATRKQGFGQETQYF. CDR3 nucleotide sequence: TGTGCCACCAGGAAACAGGGGTTCGGACAAGAGACCCAGTACTTC.

The chain couples TRBV9 to TRBJ2-2; TRBD1 is a possible D gene (5 bases). V was trimmed by 0 bases and J by 7 bases, leaving 10 bases between them. CDR1 SGDLS and CDR2 YYNGEE come from the germline V gene. This CDR3 region has 14 residues. CDR3 in amino acids: CASSVVGQGGELFF. The CDR3 bases are TGTGCCAGCAGCGTAGTAGGGCAGGGCGGGGAGCTGTTTTTT.

The chain is built from TRBV4-2 and TRBJ2-1; 11 bases align to TRBD1. Losses at the gene ends were 4 bases for V and 3 bases for J; bases not matched to a gene: 5. Germline V gene data show CDR1 as LGHNA and CDR2 as YNFKEQ. The CDR3 contains 16 residues. The CDR3, as DNA: TGTGCCAGCAGCCGAACCGGGACAGGGGGCTACAATGAGCAGTTCTTC. This sequence encodes CASSRTGTGGYNEQFF.

V and J are TRBV18 and TRBJ2-3; tentatively, D is TRBD1 (6 bases). The CDR3 has 15 residues. V lost 2 bases, J lost 5 bases, and 14 bases lay in between. Germline CDR1 is KGHSH and CDR2 is LQKENI. This chain's CDR3 is CASSPTPGAKDTQYF. The CDR3 DNA is TGTGCCAGCTCACCAACGCCAGGGGCGAAAGATACGCAGTATTTT. Full variable domain (missing parts from reference TRBV18 and TRBJ2-3): NAGVMQNPRHLVRRRGQEARLRCSPMKGHSHVYWYRQLPEEGLKFMVYLQKENIIDESGMPKERFSAEFPKEGPSILRIQQVVRGDSAAYFCASSPTPGAKDTQYFGPGTRLTVL.

In its sample, this clone was seen a few times. The chain has TRBV5-6 and TRBJ1-6; maybe TRBD1 (6 bases). This CDR3 spans 18 amino acids. Germline CDR1 is SGHDT and CDR2 is YYEEEE. Trimming pared 2 bases from V and 0 bases from J, leaving 15 bases between. The CDR3 nucleotides read TGTGCCAGCAGCTTTGGGCCCACAGGGAGCTCCTATAATTCACCCCTCCACTTT. Translation: CASSFGPTGSSYNSPLHF.

The chain links TRBV10-3 to TRBJ2-3; 8 bases map to TRBD2. The CDR3 loop spans 14 amino acids. The junction had 10 bases not matched to a gene; V was cut back by 10 bases and J by 4 bases. Germline lookup yields CDR1 ENHRY and CDR2 SYGVKD. The CDR3 nucleotides are TGTGCCACCCAGGGTAGCGGGGCCCCAGATACGCAGTATTTT. Protein: CATQGSGAPDTQYF.

CDR3 DNA sequence: TGTGCCAGTAGTAGACAGGCTTATGGGGCCAACGTCCTGACTTTC. Amino acid sequence: CASSRQAYGANVLTF. The V call is TRBV19, the J call TRBJ2-6, with D maybe TRBD1 (6 bases). Trimming cost V 4 bases and J 3 bases, with 10 bases left between them. Germline V gene lookup returns CDR1 LNHDA and CDR2 SQIVND (reference sequence). This CDR3 has 15 residues. Full variable domain (missing parts from reference TRBV19 and TRBJ2-6): DGGITQSPKYLFRKEGQNVTLSCEQNLNHDAMYWYRQDPGQGLRLIYYSQIVNDFQKGDIAEGYSVSREKKESFPLTVTSAQKNPTAFYLCASSRQAYGANVLTFGAGSRLTVL.

J is TRBJ2-2 and V is TRBV30, with a possible D match to TRBD1 (6 bases). Germline V gives CDR1 GTSNPN, CDR2 SVGIG (reference sequence). This CDR3 is built from 13 residues. V lost 0 bases, J lost 5 bases, and 7 bases lay in between. The CDR3 region has the DNA TGTGCCTGGAGTGTACAGGGTACCGGGGAGCTGTTTTTT. This codes for CAWSVQGTGELFF.

V and J are TRBV7-2 and TRBJ2-4; 7 nucleotides align to TRBD1. The CDR3 length is 14 residues. The J segment lost 2 bases and the V segment lost 5 bases, leaving 3 bases of the junction unmatched. Germline-derived CDR1 and CDR2 are SGHTA and FQGNSA. This CDR3 is CASSTGQPKNIQYF. The CDR3 nucleotides read TGTGCCAGCAGCACGGGACAGCCCAAAAACATTCAGTACTTC.

The V call is TRBV18, the J call TRBJ1-4; 7 bases agree with TRBD1. With 6 bases clipped from V and 7 bases from J, the junction kept 8 bases outside the gene matches. CDR1 is KGHSH and CDR2 is LQKENI in the germline V gene. The CDR3 consists of 14 residues. The CDR3 sequence: CASSLTGSREKLFF. The CDR3 DNA reads as TGTGCCAGCTCGTTGACAGGGTCTCGTGAAAAACTGTTTTTT.

The chain combines TRBV5-4 with TRBJ2-1; perhaps TRBD1 as D (6 bases). With 4 bases removed from V and 8 bases from J, the gap between germline ends came to 25 bases. This CDR3 has 17 residues. Germline CDR1 and CDR2: SGHNT and YYREEE (reference sequence). CDR3 residues: CASSNRSPTGIGYEQFF. CDR3 coding DNA: TGTGCCAGCAGCAACCGAAGCCCCACAGGGATAGGCTATGAGCAGTTCTTC.

The chain joins TRBV3-1 (or the pseudogene TRBV3-2) to TRBJ1-2, with D hard to call. Between the trimmed V and J ends, which lost 9 bases and 2 bases, there was a span of 22 bases. CDR1 is LGHDT and CDR2 is YNNKEL in the germline V gene (reference sequence). The CDR3 totals 16 residues. CDR3 sequence: CASSPGNLHDNYGYTF. In DNA form, the CDR3 reads TGTGCCAGTTCCCCGGGGAACTTACACGACAACTATGGCTACACCTTC.

V gene TRBV27 combines with J gene TRBJ1-2; the D is unclear. V was clipped by 6 bases and J by 8 bases, with 19 bases between them. The CDR3 length is 14 residues. Germline CDR1 MNHEY, CDR2 SMNVEV (reference sequence). The CDR3: CASSDTGRTGGYTF. CDR3 bases: TGTGCCAGCAGCGACACCGGGAGGACTGGCGGCTACACCTTC.

The chain joins TRBV18 to TRBJ2-3; 7 bases agree with TRBD2. The J segment lost 2 bases and the V segment lost 3 bases, leaving 14 bases of the junction unmatched. The CDR3 sequence is 18 residues long. From germline, CDR1 is KGHSH and CDR2 LQKENI. The CDR3, as DNA: TGTGCCAGCTCACCTGTACGCGGGAGTATCGTAAACACAGATACGCAGTATTTT. This gives the protein CASSPVRGSIVNTDTQYF.

The rearrangement joins TRBV2 to TRBJ2-1; TRBD2 agrees at 9 bases. The junction had 8 bases not matched to a gene; V was cut back by 8 bases and J by 3 bases. Per germline, CDR1 SNHLY and CDR2 FYNNEI. The CDR3 is 15 amino acids. CDR3 bases: TGTGCCAGCCATATGGAGCGGGGGGTCTACAATGAGCAGTTCTTC. As protein: CASHMERGVYNEQFF. Full variable domain (rest looked up from reference TRBV2 and TRBJ2-1): EPEVTQTPSHQVTQMGQEVILRCVPISNHLYFYWYRQILGQKVEFLVSFYNNEISEKSEIFDDQFSVERPDGSNFTLKIRSTKLEDSAMYFCASHMERGVYNEQFFGPGTRLTVL.

This clone was detected only once. J is TRBJ1-3 and V is TRBV28; TRBD1 agrees at 8 bases. The CDR3 totals 16 residues. CDR1 is MDHEN and CDR2 is SYDVKM in the germline V gene. With V trimmed by 6 bases and J by 3 bases, 10 bases remained unmatched. CDR3 loop: CASSLTQGAGGNTIYF. Here the CDR3 DNA reads TGTGCCAGCAGCCTAACTCAGGGGGCAGGTGGAAACACCATATATTTT.

The rearrangement uses TRBV3-1 (or the pseudogene TRBV3-2) and TRBJ2-3; 7 bases line up with TRBD2. The V gene's germline CDR1 is LGHDT and CDR2 YNNKEL (reference sequence). The ends lost 7 bases at V and 2 bases at J; junction bases unmatched: 9. The length of the CDR3 is 15 residues. The CDR3 bases are TGTGCCAGCACCCGGGGGGACGGGTTCACAGATACGCAGTATTTT. Its translation is CASTRGDGFTDTQYF.

The chain joins TRBV5-4 to TRBJ2-1, with 12 bases aligning to TRBD2. Trimming removed 4 bases from V and 6 bases from J; junction bases left unmatched: 5. Germline assignment: CDR1 SGHNT and CDR2 YYREEE (reference sequence). The CDR3 extends over 15 amino acids. CDR3 DNA sequence: TGTGCCAGCAGCCTCGGGACTAGCGGGTTCAATGAGCAGTTCTTC. It is translated as CASSLGTSGFNEQFF. Combining the CDR3 with reference TRBV5-4 and TRBJ2-1 gives the whole variable domain ETGVTQSPTHLIKTRGQQVTLRCSSQSGHNTVSWYQQALGQGPQFIFQYYREEENGRGNFPPRFSGLQFPNYSSELNVNALELDDSALYLCASSLGTSGFNEQFFGPGTRLTVL.

The chain has TRBV11-3 and TRBJ1-2, with 7 bases aligning to TRBD1. The germline gives CDR1 SGHNT, CDR2 YENEEA. The CDR3 contains 13 residues. With V trimmed by 4 bases and J by 8 bases, 7 bases remained unmatched. Here the CDR3 DNA reads TGTGCCAGCAGCTCCGACAGGGAACGCGGCTACACCTTC. Its protein product is CASSSDRERGYTF.

The rearrangement joins TRBV6-6 to TRBJ2-1, with 8 bases aligning to TRBD2. This CDR3 region has 16 residues. Germline CDR1 and CDR2: MNHNY and SVGAGI (reference sequence). The J segment lost 8 bases and the V segment lost 0 bases, leaving 9 bases of the junction unmatched. DNA for the CDR3: TGTGCCAGCAGTTACTCTGGAAGGAGCGGGGGCTATGAGCAGTTCTTC. As protein: CASSYSGRSGGYEQFF.

V gene TRBV12-3 or TRBV12-4 combines with J gene TRBJ2-7; unclear D gene. This CDR3 spans 11 amino acids. Trimming removed 1 base at V and 7 bases at J, with 5 bases between. The CDR3, as DNA: TGTGCCAGCAGTTTAGAGCTTGAGCAGTACTTC. It encodes CASSLELEQYF.

The genes are TRBV21-1 and TRBJ2-1; no DNA check was done on the table's D call, TRBD2. TRBV21-1 is assigned pseudogene status. CDR3 length: 16 amino acids. CDR3 loop: CASSKTSFPSYNEQFF. The CDR3 DNA follows: TGTGCCAGCAGCAAAACTAGCTTTCCTTCCTACAATGAGCAGTTCTTC.

The chain joins TRBV19 to TRBJ1-1, with 7 positions matching TRBD1. The junction had 11 bases not matched to a gene; V was cut back by 5 bases and J by 2 bases. This CDR3 contains 16 residues. The V gene's germline CDR1 is LNHDA and CDR2 SQIVND (reference sequence). CDR3 nucleotides: TGTGCCAGTAGTGATGCGACGACAGGGCGTAACACTGAAGCTTTCTTT. This sequence encodes CASSDATTGRNTEAFF.

CDR3 in amino acids: CASSRGLEYNEQFF. The CDR3 DNA sequence: TGTGCCAGCAGCCGGGGACTTGAATACAATGAGCAGTTCTTC. This rearrangement joins TRBV11-3 to TRBJ2-1; TRBD2 is a possible D gene (6 bases). The CDR3 covers 14 residues. V was clipped by 5 bases and J by 4 bases, with 12 bases between them. CDR1 is SGHNT, CDR2 YENEEA, per germline.

This CDR3 is CATSPRAGGSNTGELFF. The CDR3 region has the DNA TGTGCCACCAGTCCCCGCGCGGGAGGATCGAACACCGGGGAGCTGTTTTTT. The rearrangement joins TRBV24-1 to TRBJ2-2; 8 bases line up with TRBD2. Germline V gene lookup returns CDR1 KGHDR and CDR2 SFDVKD. V trimming: 6 bases; J trimming: 0 bases; junction bases outside the gene matches: 8. The CDR3 is 17 residues long.